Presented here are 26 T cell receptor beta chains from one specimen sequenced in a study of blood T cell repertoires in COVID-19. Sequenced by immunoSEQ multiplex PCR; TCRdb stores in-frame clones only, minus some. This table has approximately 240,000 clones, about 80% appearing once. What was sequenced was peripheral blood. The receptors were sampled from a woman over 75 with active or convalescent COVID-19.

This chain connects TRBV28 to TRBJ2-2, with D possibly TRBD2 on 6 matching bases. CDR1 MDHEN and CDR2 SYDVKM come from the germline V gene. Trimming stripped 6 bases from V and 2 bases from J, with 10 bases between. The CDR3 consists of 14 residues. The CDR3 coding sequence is TGTGCCAGCAGGGGGGGACTTAACACCGGGGAGCTGTTTTTT. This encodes CASRGGLNTGELFF.

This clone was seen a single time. The CDR3 here is CASQDRGGLTEAFF. The CDR3 coding sequence is TGCGCCAGCCAAGACAGGGGAGGGCTGACTGAAGCTTTCTTT. This chain connects TRBV5-1 to TRBJ1-1, with 8 nucleotides matching TRBD1. The CDR3 runs 14 residues. With 7 bases clipped from V and 5 bases from J, the junction kept 10 bases outside the gene matches. Germline V gene sequence: CDR1 SGHRS, CDR2 YFSETQ.

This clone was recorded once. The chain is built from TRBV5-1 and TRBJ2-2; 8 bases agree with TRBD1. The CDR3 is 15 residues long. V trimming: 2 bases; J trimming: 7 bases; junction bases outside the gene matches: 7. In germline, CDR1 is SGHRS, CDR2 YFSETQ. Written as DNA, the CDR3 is TGCGCCAGCAGCTTCGAACAGGGGGGTAACGGGGAGCTGTTTTTT. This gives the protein CASSFEQGGNGELFF.

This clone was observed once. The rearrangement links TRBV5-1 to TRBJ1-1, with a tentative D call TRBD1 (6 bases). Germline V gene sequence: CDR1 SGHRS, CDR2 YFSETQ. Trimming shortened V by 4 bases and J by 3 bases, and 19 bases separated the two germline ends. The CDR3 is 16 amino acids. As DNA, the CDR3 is TGCGCCAGCAGCGTGGAAGGGACACTAGATTACACTGAAGCTTTCTTT. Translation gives CASSVEGTLDYTEAFF.

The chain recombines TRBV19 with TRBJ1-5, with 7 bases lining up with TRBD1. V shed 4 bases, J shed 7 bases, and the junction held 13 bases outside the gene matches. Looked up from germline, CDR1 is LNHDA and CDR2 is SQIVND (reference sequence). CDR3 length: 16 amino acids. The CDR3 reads CASSTPTGILGQPQHF. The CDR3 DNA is TGTGCCAGTAGTACGCCGACAGGGATCTTGGGGCAGCCCCAGCATTTT.

Written as DNA, the CDR3 is TGTGCCAGCAGTTTCCCGGGACAGGGGGGAAAGGGGCAGTACTTC. Encoded protein: CASSFPGQGGKGQYF. V is TRBV27 and J is TRBJ2-7; 11 bases match TRBD1. J gave up 9 bases and V 3 bases, and 10 bases lay outside the gene matches. The CDR3 extends over 15 amino acids. Per the germline V gene, CDR1 is MNHEY and CDR2 is SMNVEV (reference sequence).

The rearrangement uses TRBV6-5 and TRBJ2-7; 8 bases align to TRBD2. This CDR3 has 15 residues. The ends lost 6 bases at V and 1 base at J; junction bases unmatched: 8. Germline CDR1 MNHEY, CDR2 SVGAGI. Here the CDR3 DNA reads TGTGCCAGCAGGACTGCCGGGACTAGTTCCTACGAGCAGTACTTC. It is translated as CASRTAGTSSYEQYF.

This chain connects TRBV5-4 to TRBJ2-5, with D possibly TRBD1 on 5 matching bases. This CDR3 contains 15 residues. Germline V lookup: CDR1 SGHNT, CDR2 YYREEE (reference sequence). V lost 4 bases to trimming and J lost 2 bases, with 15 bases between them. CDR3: CASSEVAGLQETQYF. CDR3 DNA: TGTGCCAGCAGCGAGGTCGCAGGGCTTCAAGAGACCCAGTACTTC.

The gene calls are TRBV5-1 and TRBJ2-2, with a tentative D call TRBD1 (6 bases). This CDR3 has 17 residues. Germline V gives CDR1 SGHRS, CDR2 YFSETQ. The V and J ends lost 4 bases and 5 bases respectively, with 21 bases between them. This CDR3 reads CASSPYQTGFRTGELFF. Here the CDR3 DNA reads TGCGCCAGCAGCCCTTACCAAACAGGGTTTCGGACCGGGGAGCTGTTTTTT.

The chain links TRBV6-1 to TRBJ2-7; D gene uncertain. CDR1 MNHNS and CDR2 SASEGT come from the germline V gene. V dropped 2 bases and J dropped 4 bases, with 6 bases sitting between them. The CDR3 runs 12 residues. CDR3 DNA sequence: TGTGCCAGCAGTGAATTGAGGTACGAGCAGTACTTC. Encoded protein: CASSELRYEQYF.

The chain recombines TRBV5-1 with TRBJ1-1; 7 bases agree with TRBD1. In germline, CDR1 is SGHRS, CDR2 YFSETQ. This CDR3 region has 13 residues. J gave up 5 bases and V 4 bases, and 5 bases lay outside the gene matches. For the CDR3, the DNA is TGCGCCAGCAGCCGTTCAGGGGGGACTGAAGCTTTCTTT. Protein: CASSRSGGTEAFF. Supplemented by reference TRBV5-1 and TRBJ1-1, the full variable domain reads KAGVTQTPRYLIKTRGQQVTLSCSPISGHRSVSWYQQTPGQGLQFLFEYFSETQRNKGNFPGRFSGRQFSNSRSEMNVSTLELGDSALYLCASSRSGGTEAFFGQGTRLTVV.

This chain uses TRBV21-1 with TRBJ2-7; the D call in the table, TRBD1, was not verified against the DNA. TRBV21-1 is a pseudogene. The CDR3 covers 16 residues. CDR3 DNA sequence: TGTGCCAGCAGCAAAAGGCGGGACAGGGAAGTCTACGAGCAGTACTTC. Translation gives CASSKRRDREVYEQYF.

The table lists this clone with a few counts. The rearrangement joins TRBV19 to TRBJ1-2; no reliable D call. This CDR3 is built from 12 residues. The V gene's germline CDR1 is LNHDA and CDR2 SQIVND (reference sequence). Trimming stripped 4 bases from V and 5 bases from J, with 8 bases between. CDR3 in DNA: TGTGCCAGTAGTACTCACAGTTATGGCTACACCTTC. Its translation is CASSTHSYGYTF.

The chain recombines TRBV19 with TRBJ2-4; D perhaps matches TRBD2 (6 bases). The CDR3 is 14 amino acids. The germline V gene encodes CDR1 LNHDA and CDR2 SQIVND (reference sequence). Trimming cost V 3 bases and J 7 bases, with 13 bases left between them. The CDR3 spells CASSIPGAPNIQYF. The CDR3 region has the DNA TGTGCCAGTAGTATTCCGGGAGCGCCTAACATTCAGTACTTC. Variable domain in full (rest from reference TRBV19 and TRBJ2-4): DGGITQSPKYLFRKEGQNVTLSCEQNLNHDAMYWYRQDPGQGLRLIYYSQIVNDFQKGDIAEGYSVSREKKESFPLTVTSAQKNPTAFYLCASSIPGAPNIQYFGAGTRLSVL.

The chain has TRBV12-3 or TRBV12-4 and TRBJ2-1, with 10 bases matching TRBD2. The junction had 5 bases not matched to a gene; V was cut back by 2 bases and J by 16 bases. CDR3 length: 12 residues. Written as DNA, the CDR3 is TGTGCCAGCAGTTTAAGCGGGAGGGTCCTCTTCTTC. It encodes CASSLSGRVLFF.

CDR3 sequence: CSASFSEQYF. CDR3 DNA sequence: TGCAGTGCTAGCTTTTCGGAGCAGTACTTC. This sequence joins TRBV20-1 and TRBJ2-7; D remains unclear. The CDR3 runs to 10 residues. Trimming pared 3 bases from V and 7 bases from J, leaving 7 bases between. Germline V gene sequence: CDR1 DFQATT, CDR2 SNEGSKA (reference sequence).

CDR3: CASSSARAGLAKNIQYF. CDR3 sequence (DNA): TGTGCCAGCAGCAGCGCCCGAGCGGGTCTAGCCAAAAACATTCAGTACTTC. This chain joins TRBV5-4 and TRBJ2-4; D may be TRBD2 (6 bases). CDR3 size: 17 residues. CDR1 is SGHNT, CDR2 YYREEE, per germline (reference sequence). The ends were cut back, 4 bases at V and 0 bases at J, with 17 bases in the middle.

The CDR3: CASSPRLAGNNEQFF. For the CDR3, the DNA is TGTGCCAGCAGCCCCCGACTAGCGGGGAACAATGAGCAGTTCTTC. The chain carries TRBV6-2 or TRBV6-3 and TRBJ2-1; 11 bases map to TRBD2. V shed 6 bases, J shed 5 bases, and the junction held 6 bases outside the gene matches. This CDR3 spans 15 amino acids. The germline V gene has CDR1 MNHEY and CDR2 SVGEGT.

CDR3 nucleotide sequence: TGTGCCAGCCGGGCGCAGGGCAATGAGCAGTTCTTC. Protein: CASRAQGNEQFF. V usage is TRBV12-3 or TRBV12-4 and J usage is TRBJ2-1; perhaps TRBD1 as D (5 bases). V was trimmed by 8 bases and J by 6 bases, leaving 11 bases between them. The CDR3 is made up of 12 amino acids.

This CDR3 reads CASSLRAEAFF. The CDR3 coding sequence is TGTGCCAGCAGTCTCCGGGCTGAAGCTTTCTTT. The chain combines TRBV28 with TRBJ1-1; D is unresolved. This CDR3 has 11 amino acids. With 5 bases removed from V and 6 bases from J, the gap between germline ends came to 7 bases. Germline CDR1 reads MDHEN; CDR2 reads SYDVKM.

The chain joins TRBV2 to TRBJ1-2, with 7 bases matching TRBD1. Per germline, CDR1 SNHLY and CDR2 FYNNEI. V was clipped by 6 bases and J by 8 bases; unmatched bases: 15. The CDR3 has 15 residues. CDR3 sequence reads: CASRANRGSLGGYTF. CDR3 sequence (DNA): TGTGCCAGCAGGGCGAACAGGGGTTCGTTAGGGGGCTACACCTTC.

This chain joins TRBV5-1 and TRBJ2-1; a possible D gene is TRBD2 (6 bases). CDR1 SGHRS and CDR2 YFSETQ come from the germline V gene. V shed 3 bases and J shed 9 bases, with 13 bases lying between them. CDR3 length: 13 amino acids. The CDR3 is CASSSLPTSEQFF. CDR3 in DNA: TGCGCCAGCAGCTCACTACCGACTAGTGAGCAGTTCTTC.

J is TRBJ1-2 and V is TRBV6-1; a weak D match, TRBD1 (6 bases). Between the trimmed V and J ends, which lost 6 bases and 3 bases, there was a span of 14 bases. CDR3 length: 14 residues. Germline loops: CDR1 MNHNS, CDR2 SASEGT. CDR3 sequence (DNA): TGTGCCAGCAGGGTGGACAGAAGCGACTATGGCTACACCTTC. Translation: CASRVDRSDYGYTF.

The CDR3 region has the DNA TGTGCCAGCAGGAACGGACAGCAGAGCTATGGCTACACCTTC. Its translation: CASRNGQQSYGYTF. V usage is TRBV6-6 and J usage is TRBJ1-2, with D possibly matching TRBD1 (6 bases). The germline CDR1 and CDR2 sequences are MNHNY and SVGAGI (reference sequence). The CDR3 is 14 residues long. Trimming shortened V by 6 bases and J by 4 bases, and 15 bases separated the two germline ends.

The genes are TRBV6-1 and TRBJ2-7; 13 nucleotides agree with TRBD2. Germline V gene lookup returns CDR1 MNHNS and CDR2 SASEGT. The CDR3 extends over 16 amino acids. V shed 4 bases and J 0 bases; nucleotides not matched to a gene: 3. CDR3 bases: TGTGCCAGCAGTGGACTAGCGGGAGGTCTCTCCTACGAGCAGTACTTC. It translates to CASSGLAGGLSYEQYF.

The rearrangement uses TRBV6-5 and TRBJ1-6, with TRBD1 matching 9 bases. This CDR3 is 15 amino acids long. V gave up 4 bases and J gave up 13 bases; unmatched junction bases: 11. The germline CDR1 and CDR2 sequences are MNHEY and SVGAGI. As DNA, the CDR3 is TGTGCCAGCAGTTCACCCGCCCGGGACAGGGAGCCCCTCCACTTT. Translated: CASSSPARDREPLHF.